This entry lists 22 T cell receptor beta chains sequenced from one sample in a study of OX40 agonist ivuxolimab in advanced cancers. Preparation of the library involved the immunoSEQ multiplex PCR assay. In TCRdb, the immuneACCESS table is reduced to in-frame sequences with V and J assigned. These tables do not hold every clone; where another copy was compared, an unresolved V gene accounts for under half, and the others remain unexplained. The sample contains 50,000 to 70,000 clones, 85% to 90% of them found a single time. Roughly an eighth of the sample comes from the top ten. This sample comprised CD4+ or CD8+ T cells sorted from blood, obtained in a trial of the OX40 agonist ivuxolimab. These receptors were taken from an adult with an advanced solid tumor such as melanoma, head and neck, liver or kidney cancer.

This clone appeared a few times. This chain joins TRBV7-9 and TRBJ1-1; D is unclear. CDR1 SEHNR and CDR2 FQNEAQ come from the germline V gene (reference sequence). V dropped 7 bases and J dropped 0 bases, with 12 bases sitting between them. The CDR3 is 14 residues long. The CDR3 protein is CASKKEGMNTEAFF. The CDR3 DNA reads TGTGCCAGCAAAAAGGAGGGAATGAACACTGAAGCTTTCTTT.

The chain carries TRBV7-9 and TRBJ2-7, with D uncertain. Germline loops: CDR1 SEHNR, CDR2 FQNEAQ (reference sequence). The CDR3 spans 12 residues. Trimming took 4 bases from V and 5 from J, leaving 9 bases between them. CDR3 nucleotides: TGTGCCAGCAGCTCCCGCCTTCACGAGCAGTACTTC. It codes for CASSSRLHEQYF. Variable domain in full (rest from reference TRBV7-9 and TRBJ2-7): DTGVSQNPRHKITKRGQNVTFRCDPISEHNRLYWYRQTLGQGPEFLTYFQNEAQLEKSRLLSDRFSAERPKGSFSTLEIQRTEQGDSAMYLCASSSRLHEQYFGPGTRLTVT.

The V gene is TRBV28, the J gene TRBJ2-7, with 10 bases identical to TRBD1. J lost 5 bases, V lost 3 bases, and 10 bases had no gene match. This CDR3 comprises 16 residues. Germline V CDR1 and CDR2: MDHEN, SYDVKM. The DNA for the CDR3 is TGTGCCAGCAGTTTCCCCGGACAGGGGGGCGACAACGAGCAGTACTTC. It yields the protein CASSFPGQGGDNEQYF. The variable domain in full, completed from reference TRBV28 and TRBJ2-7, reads DVKVTQSSRYLVKRTGEKVFLECVQDMDHENMFWYRQDPGLGLRLIYFSYDVKMKEKGDIPEGYSVSREKKERFSLILESASTNQTSMYLCASSFPGQGGDNEQYFGPGTRLTVT.

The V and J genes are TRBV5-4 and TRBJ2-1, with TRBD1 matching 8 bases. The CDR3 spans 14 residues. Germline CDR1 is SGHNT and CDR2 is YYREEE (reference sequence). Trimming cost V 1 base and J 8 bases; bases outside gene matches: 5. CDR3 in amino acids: CASSLLQGVDEQFF. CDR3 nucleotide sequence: TGTGCCAGCAGCTTGTTACAGGGGGTGGATGAGCAGTTCTTC.

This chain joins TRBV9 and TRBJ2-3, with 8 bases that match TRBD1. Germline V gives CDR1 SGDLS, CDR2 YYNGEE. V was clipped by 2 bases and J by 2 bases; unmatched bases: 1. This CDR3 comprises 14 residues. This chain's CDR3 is CASSVQGATDTQYF. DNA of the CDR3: TGTGCCAGCAGCGTTCAGGGGGCCACAGATACGCAGTATTTT.

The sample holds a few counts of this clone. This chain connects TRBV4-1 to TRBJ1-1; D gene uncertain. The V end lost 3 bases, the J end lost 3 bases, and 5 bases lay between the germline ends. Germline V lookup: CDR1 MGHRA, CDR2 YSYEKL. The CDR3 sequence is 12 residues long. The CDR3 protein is CASSQGYTEAFF. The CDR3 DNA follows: TGCGCCAGCAGCCAGGGGTACACTGAAGCTTTCTTT.

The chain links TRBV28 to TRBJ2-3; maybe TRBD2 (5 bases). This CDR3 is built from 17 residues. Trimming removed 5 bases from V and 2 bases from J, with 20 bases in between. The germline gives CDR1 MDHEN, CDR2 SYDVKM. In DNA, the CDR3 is TGTGCCAGCAGTCCCGCTGGGGAGCGGCCCTTCACAGATACGCAGTATTTT. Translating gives CASSPAGERPFTDTQYF.

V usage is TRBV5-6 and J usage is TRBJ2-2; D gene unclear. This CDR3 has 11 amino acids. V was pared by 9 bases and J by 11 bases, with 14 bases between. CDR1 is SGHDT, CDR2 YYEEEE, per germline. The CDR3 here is CATPGWTELFF. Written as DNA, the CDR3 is TGTGCCACCCCTGGGTGGACCGAGCTGTTTTTT.

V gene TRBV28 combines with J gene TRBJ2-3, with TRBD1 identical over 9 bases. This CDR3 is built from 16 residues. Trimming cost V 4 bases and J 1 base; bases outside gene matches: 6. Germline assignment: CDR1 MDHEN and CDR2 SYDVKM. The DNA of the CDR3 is TGTGCCAGCAGTTCTTCCCGGGACAGGGGCACAGATACGCAGTATTTT. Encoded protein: CASSSSRDRGTDTQYF.

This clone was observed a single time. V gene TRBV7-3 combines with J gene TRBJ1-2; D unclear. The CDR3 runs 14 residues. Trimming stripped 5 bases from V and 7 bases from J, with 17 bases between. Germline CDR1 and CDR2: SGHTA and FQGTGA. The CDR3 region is CASSPGGGIGGYTF. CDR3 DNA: TGTGCCAGCAGCCCCGGAGGAGGGATTGGTGGCTACACCTTC.

The CDR3 region is CAWSVHPYNEKLFF. The CDR3 bases are TGTGCCTGGAGTGTACACCCTTATAATGAAAAACTGTTTTTT. The V and J genes are TRBV30 and TRBJ1-4, with no clear D. The CDR3 contains 14 residues. V was trimmed by 0 bases and J by 4 bases, leaving 9 bases between them. Germline-derived CDR1 and CDR2 are GTSNPN and SVGIG (reference sequence). The entire variable domain, with the rest obtained from reference TRBV30 and TRBJ1-4, is as follows: SQTIHQWPATLVQPVGSPLSLECTVEGTSNPNLYWYRQAAGRGLQLLFYSVGIGQISSEVPQNLSASRPQDRQFILSSKKLLLSDSGFYLCAWSVHPYNEKLFFGSGTQLSVL.

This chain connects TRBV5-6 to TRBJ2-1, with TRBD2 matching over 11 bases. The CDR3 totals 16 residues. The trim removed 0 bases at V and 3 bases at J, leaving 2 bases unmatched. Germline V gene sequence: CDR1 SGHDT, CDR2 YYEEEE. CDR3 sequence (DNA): TGTGCCAGCAGCTTGGCACTAGCGGGAGTCTACAATGAGCAGTTCTTC. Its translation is CASSLALAGVYNEQFF.

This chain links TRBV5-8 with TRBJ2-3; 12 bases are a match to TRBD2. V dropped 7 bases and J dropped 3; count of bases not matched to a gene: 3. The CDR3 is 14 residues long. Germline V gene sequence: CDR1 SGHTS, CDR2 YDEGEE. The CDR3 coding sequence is TGTGCCAGCGCCGGACTAGCGGGGACAGATACGCAGTATTTT. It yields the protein CASAGLAGTDTQYF.

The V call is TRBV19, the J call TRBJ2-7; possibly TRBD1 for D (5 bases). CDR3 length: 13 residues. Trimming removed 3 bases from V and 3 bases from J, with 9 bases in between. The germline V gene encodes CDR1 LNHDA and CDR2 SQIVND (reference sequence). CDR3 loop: CASSIKDSYEQYF. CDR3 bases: TGTGCCAGTAGTATTAAAGACAGCTACGAGCAGTACTTC.

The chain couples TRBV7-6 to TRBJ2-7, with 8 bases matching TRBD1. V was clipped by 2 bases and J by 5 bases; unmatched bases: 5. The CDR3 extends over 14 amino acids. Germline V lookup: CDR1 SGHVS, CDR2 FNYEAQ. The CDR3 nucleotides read TGTGCCAGCAGCTTAACCCACAGGGGGGACGAGCAGTACTTC. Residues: CASSLTHRGDEQYF.

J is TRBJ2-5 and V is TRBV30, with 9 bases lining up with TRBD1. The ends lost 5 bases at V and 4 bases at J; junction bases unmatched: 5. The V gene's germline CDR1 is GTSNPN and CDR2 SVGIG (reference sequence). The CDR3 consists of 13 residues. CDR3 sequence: CAWDTGGPETQYF. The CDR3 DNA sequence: TGTGCCTGGGACACAGGGGGCCCAGAGACCCAGTACTTC.

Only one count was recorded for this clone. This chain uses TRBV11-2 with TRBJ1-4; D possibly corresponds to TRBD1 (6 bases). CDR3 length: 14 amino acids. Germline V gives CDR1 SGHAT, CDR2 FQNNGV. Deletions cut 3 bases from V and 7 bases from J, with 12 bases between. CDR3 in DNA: TGTGCCAGCAGCTTGTGGGGGCGAGTTGAAAAACTGTTTTTT. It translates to CASSLWGRVEKLFF.

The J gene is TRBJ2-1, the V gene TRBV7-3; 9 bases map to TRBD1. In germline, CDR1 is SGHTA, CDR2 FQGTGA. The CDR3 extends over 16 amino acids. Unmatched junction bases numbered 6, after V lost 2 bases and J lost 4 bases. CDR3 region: CASSLLGGQGYNEQFF. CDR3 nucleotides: TGTGCCAGCAGCTTATTGGGAGGACAGGGGTACAATGAGCAGTTCTTC.

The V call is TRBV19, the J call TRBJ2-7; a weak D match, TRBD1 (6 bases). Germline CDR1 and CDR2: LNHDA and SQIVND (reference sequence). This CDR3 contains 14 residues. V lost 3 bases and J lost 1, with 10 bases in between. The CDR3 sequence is CASSIWTASYEQYF. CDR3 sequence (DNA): TGTGCCAGTAGTATTTGGACAGCTTCCTACGAGCAGTACTTC.

CDR3 DNA: TGTGCCAGCAGAGACGGGGTTTTCTACGAGCAGTACTTC. It is translated as CASRDGVFYEQYF. The rearrangement joins TRBV25-1 to TRBJ2-7, with D possibly being TRBD2 (5 bases). V was pared by 6 bases and J by 3 bases, with 12 bases between. Germline CDR1 MGHDK, CDR2 SYGVNS. The CDR3 covers 13 residues.

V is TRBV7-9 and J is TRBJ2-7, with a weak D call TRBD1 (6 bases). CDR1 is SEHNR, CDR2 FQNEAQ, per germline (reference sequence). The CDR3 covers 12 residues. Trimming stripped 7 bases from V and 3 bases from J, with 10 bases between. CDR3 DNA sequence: TGTGCCAGCACCCCGGACAGCTACGAGCAGTACTTC. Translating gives CASTPDSYEQYF.

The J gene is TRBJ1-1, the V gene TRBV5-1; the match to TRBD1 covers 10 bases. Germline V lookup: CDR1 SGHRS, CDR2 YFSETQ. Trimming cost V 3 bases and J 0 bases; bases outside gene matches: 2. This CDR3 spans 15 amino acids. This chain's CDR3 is CASSWGTGVNTEAFF. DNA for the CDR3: TGCGCCAGCAGCTGGGGGACAGGGGTGAACACTGAAGCTTTCTTT.